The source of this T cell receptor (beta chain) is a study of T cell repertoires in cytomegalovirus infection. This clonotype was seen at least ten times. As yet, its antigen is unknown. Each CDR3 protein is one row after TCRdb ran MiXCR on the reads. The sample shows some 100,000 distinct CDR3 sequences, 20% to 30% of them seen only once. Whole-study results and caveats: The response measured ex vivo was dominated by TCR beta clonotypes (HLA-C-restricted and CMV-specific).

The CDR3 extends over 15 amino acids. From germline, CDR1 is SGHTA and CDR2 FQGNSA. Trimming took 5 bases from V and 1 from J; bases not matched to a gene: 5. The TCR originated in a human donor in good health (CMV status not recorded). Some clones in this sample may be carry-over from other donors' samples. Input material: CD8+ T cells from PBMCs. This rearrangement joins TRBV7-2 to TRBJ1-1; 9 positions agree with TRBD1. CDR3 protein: CASSARQGENTEAFF. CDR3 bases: TGTGCCAGCAGCGCCCGACAGGGGGAGAACACTGAAGCTTTCTTT.